In its sample, the clone carrying this TCR beta chain was seen a few times. The antigen remains undetermined. These data belong to a study of blood T cells in healthy people across ages. General study points: Naive T cell percentage by flow cytometry tracked strongly with beta diversity. Age brought a roughly linear fall in TCR beta diversity measured per million T cells.

Roughly 10 milliliters of peripheral blood were drawn from each donor. The junction had 9 bases not matched to a gene; V was cut back by 3 bases and J by 2 bases. The CDR3 length is 16 residues. From germline, CDR1 is SGHDT and CDR2 YYEEEE. The second PCR ran about 6 to 11 cycles with a sample-barcoded 5' primer and J-beta primers. TCRdb passed the 5' RACE reads through MiXCR, listing each CDR3 protein once. The profile shows approximately 2,000,000 distinct CDR3 sequences, around 40% of them singletons. Material: blood. The source of this sequence is a human donor in good health. This chain uses TRBV5-6 with TRBJ2-5, with 8 nucleotides matching TRBD1. The CDR3 region is CASSSGQGLMQETQYF. The CDR3 coding sequence is TGTGCCAGCAGCTCCGGACAGGGTTTAATGCAAGAGACCCAGTACTTC.